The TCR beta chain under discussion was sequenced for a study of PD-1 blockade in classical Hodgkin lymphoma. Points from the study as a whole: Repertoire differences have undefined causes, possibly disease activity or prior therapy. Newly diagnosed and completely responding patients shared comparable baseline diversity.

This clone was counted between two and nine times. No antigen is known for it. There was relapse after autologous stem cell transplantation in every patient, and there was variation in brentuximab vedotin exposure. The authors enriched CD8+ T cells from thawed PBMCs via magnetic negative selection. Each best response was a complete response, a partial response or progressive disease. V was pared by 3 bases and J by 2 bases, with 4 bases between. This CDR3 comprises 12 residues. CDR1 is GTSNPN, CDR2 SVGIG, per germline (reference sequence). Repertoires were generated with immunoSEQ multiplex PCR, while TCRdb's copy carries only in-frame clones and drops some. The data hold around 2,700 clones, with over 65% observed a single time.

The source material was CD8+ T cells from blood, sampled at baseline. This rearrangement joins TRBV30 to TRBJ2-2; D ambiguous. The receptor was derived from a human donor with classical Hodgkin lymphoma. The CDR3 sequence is CAWSGNTGELFF. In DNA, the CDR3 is TGTGCCTGGAGCGGAAACACCGGGGAGCTGTTTTTT.